These T cell receptor beta chains were read from a single sample in a study of neurological immune-mediated disorders. TCRdb processed the 5' RACE reads anew with MiXCR; each CDR3 protein has one entry. Here the sample spans some 38,000 distinct CDR3 sequences, over 8.5% being singletons. Sequencing used PBMCs. These receptors were collected from a man aged 60 to 75 with HTLV-1-associated myelopathy (HAM/TSP). CDR3s include the opening cysteine and the closing phenylalanine or tryptophan. The D gene is left open where the match is weak. For some rows the clone size is stated as once, few or many, or as a class when expanded; others skip it.

cdr3_nt: TGTGCCAGCAGCCAAGATCCGACACTGAAAGAGACCCAGTACTTC
cdr3_aa: CASSQDPTLKETQYF
clone_size: many
d_call: -
v_call: TRBV4-2
j_call: TRBJ2-5

cdr3_nt: TGTGCCAACAGTGGAAAGGGGGCTCCTAACTATGGCTACACCTTC
cdr3_aa: CANSGKGAPNYGYTF
clone_size: -
d_call: TRBD1
v_call: TRBV10-3
j_call: TRBJ1-2

cdr3_nt: TGTGCCAGCAGTAAAGGAGGGGAGAATTCACCCCTCCACTTT
cdr3_aa: CASSKGGENSPLHF
clone_size: many
d_call: -
v_call: TRBV2
j_call: TRBJ1-6

cdr3_nt: TGTGCCAGCAGCACCCACACCAACGTACAGAACACTGAAGCTTTCTTT
cdr3_aa: CASSTHTNVQNTEAFF
clone_size: many
d_call: -
v_call: TRBV9
j_call: TRBJ1-1

cdr3_nt: TGCGCCAGCAGCTTGGACAGGGGCGAATATGGCTACACCTTC
cdr3_aa: CASSLDRGEYGYTF
clone_size: many
d_call: TRBD1
v_call: TRBV5-1
j_call: TRBJ1-2

cdr3_nt: TGTGCCAGCAGTTGGGACAGAGGAGAAGCTTTCTTT
cdr3_aa: CASSWDRGEAFF
clone_size: -
d_call: TRBD1
v_call: TRBV2
j_call: TRBJ1-1

cdr3_nt: TGCAGTGCTAGGGGACAGAACACTGAAGCTTTCTTT
cdr3_aa: CSARGQNTEAFF
clone_size: many
d_call: -
v_call: TRBV20-1
j_call: TRBJ1-1

cdr3_nt: TGCGCCAGCACCAATATGGGGGAGTACAATGAGCAGTTCTTC
cdr3_aa: CASTNMGEYNEQFF
clone_size: many
d_call: -
v_call: TRBV5-1
j_call: TRBJ2-1

cdr3_nt: TGCGCCAGCAGCTTCGGACTAGCGGGAGGGCGGTCCTACGAGCAGTACTTC
cdr3_aa: CASSFGLAGGRSYEQYF
clone_size: many
d_call: TRBD2
v_call: TRBV5-1
j_call: TRBJ2-7

cdr3_nt: TGTGCCAGCAGCGGAGACGCGGGAACCTACAATGAGCAGTTCTTC
cdr3_aa: CASSGDAGTYNEQFF
clone_size: many
d_call: -
v_call: TRBV2
j_call: TRBJ2-1

cdr3_nt: TGCGCCAGCAGCTGGGACTTTACGCGTTACGAGCAGTACTTC
cdr3_aa: CASSWDFTRYEQYF
clone_size: many
d_call: -
v_call: TRBV5-1
j_call: TRBJ2-7

cdr3_nt: TGTGCCAGCAGCCCGCGGGGGGGCTGGCGCACTGAAGCTTTCTTT
cdr3_aa: CASSPRGGWRTEAFF
clone_size: many
d_call: -
v_call: TRBV5-8
j_call: TRBJ1-1

cdr3_nt: TGTGCCAGCAGCGCCGCCTCCTACGAGCAGTACTTC
cdr3_aa: CASSAASYEQYF
clone_size: -
d_call: -
v_call: TRBV2
j_call: TRBJ2-7

cdr3_nt: TGCGCCAGCAGCTTGGTTTTGGTTCTAGCGGTAAGCTCCTACAATGAGCAGTTCTTC
cdr3_aa: CASSLVLVLAVSSYNEQFF
clone_size: many
d_call: TRBD2
v_call: TRBV5-1
j_call: TRBJ2-1

cdr3_nt: TGCAGTGCCGGCTTTGGTAGCGCCACTTACGAGCAGTACTTC
cdr3_aa: CSAGFGSATYEQYF
clone_size: many
d_call: -
v_call: TRBV20-1
j_call: TRBJ2-7

cdr3_nt: TGTGCCAGCAGCCCCGGCGGACACCTCTCGGGACTAGCGGGAGCACGAGAGGAGACCCAGTACTTC
cdr3_aa: CASSPGGHLSGLAGAREETQYF
clone_size: many
d_call: TRBD2
v_call: TRBV7-8
j_call: TRBJ2-5

cdr3_nt: TGTGCCAGCAGTTATTCCCGAGGGGGGCCGATCGGGGAGCTGTTTTTT
cdr3_aa: CASSYSRGGPIGELFF
clone_size: many
d_call: -
v_call: TRBV6-5
j_call: TRBJ2-2

cdr3_nt: TGTGCCAGCAGCCCCGCTAGCTACAATGAGCAGTTCTTC
cdr3_aa: CASSPASYNEQFF
clone_size: many
d_call: -
v_call: TRBV7-2
j_call: TRBJ2-1

cdr3_nt: TGTGCCTGGAGTGTTTGGAACACTGAAGCTTTCTTT
cdr3_aa: CAWSVWNTEAFF
clone_size: -
d_call: -
v_call: TRBV30
j_call: TRBJ1-1

cdr3_nt: TGTGCCAGCACCCCCTGGGGCAGCGCTTTAGCACCCCTCCACTTT
cdr3_aa: CASTPWGSALAPLHF
clone_size: many
d_call: -
v_call: TRBV6-1
j_call: TRBJ1-6

cdr3_nt: TGTGCCAGCAGCTTAGCGCTTGGGGGACAGGGGAGCGGCTACACCTTC
cdr3_aa: CASSLALGGQGSGYTF
clone_size: many
d_call: TRBD1
v_call: TRBV7-8
j_call: TRBJ1-2

cdr3_nt: TGCAGTGCTAGAGGAGGGAGCAATCAGCCCCAGCATTTT
cdr3_aa: CSARGGSNQPQHF
clone_size: medium-sized
d_call: -
v_call: TRBV20-1
j_call: TRBJ1-5

cdr3_nt: TGTGCCAGCAGCTTACTTACGGCGAATTCACCCCTCCACTTT
cdr3_aa: CASSLLTANSPLHF
clone_size: many
d_call: -
v_call: TRBV7-8
j_call: TRBJ1-6

cdr3_nt: TGTGCCATCAGTCGAGAAAATAGCGTCATCTCCTACAATGAGCAGTTCTTC
cdr3_aa: CAISRENSVISYNEQFF
clone_size: -
d_call: -
v_call: TRBV10-3
j_call: TRBJ2-1

cdr3_nt: TGCAGTGCTAGTGGGACAGGGGGGGAGACCCAGTACTTC
cdr3_aa: CSASGTGGETQYF
clone_size: many
d_call: TRBD1
v_call: TRBV20-1
j_call: TRBJ2-5

cdr3_nt: TGTGCCAGTAGTATTCCGGGGAGATCCTATGGCTACACCTTC
cdr3_aa: CASSIPGRSYGYTF
clone_size: many
d_call: -
v_call: TRBV19
j_call: TRBJ1-2

cdr3_nt: TGCAGCGTTCAGCTCCAGGGATACGAGCAGTACTTC
cdr3_aa: CSVQLQGYEQYF
clone_size: many
d_call: -
v_call: TRBV29-1
j_call: TRBJ2-7

cdr3_nt: TGTGCCAGCAGCACAGGACAGGAGACAGGGGTACTGGAGACCCAGTACTTC
cdr3_aa: CASSTGQETGVLETQYF
clone_size: few
d_call: TRBD1
v_call: TRBV5-4
j_call: TRBJ2-5

cdr3_nt: TGCAGTGCTAGAGATCCTTATCTTGGCTACACCTTC
cdr3_aa: CSARDPYLGYTF
clone_size: many
d_call: -
v_call: TRBV20-1
j_call: TRBJ1-2

cdr3_nt: TGTGCCAGCAGCATTGGACAGCACAATGAGCAGTTCTTC
cdr3_aa: CASSIGQHNEQFF
clone_size: many
d_call: -
v_call: TRBV7-2
j_call: TRBJ2-1

cdr3_nt: TGTGCCAGTAGTCCTGAGTCTGCCGGGGCCAACGTCCTGACTTTC
cdr3_aa: CASSPESAGANVLTF
clone_size: -
d_call: -
v_call: TRBV19
j_call: TRBJ2-6

cdr3_nt: TGTGCCAGCAGACTACGGGCGGGGAGCGGGTCTGGGGCCAACGTCCTGACTTTC
cdr3_aa: CASRLRAGSGSGANVLTF
clone_size: many
d_call: -
v_call: TRBV28
j_call: TRBJ2-6

cdr3_nt: TGTGCCAGCAGCGGATGGACAGGCGTCTACAATGAGCAGTTCTTC
cdr3_aa: CASSGWTGVYNEQFF
clone_size: -
d_call: TRBD1
v_call: TRBV5-5
j_call: TRBJ2-1

cdr3_nt: TGTGCCATCGCTTCTTCGACAGGGCGGAATGAGCAGTTCTTC
cdr3_aa: CAIASSTGRNEQFF
clone_size: many
d_call: TRBD1
v_call: TRBV10-3
j_call: TRBJ2-1

cdr3_nt: TGTGCCAGCAGGGGGACAGGGGCCGAGTCTTACGAGCAGTACTTC
cdr3_aa: CASRGTGAESYEQYF
clone_size: many
d_call: TRBD1
v_call: TRBV6-1
j_call: TRBJ2-7

cdr3_nt: TGTGCCAGCTCACCACTAAGTCAGCGGGAGGGCCTCGAGACCCAGTACTTC
cdr3_aa: CASSPLSQREGLETQYF
clone_size: many
d_call: TRBD2
v_call: TRBV18
j_call: TRBJ2-5

cdr3_nt: TGCAGTGCTAGAGATGCCAGCGGGGGGGAGACCCAGTACTTC
cdr3_aa: CSARDASGGETQYF
clone_size: many
d_call: TRBD2
v_call: TRBV20-1
j_call: TRBJ2-5

cdr3_nt: TGCGCCAGCAGCTTGGACAGGGGGCACAATGAGCAGTTCTTC
cdr3_aa: CASSLDRGHNEQFF
clone_size: many
d_call: TRBD1
v_call: TRBV5-1
j_call: TRBJ2-1

cdr3_nt: TGTGCCAGCACCGAAAGGGGAGGCAGGTGGAACACTGAAGCTTTCTTT
cdr3_aa: CASTERGGRWNTEAFF
clone_size: many
d_call: -
v_call: TRBV12-3/TRBV12-4
j_call: TRBJ1-1

cdr3_nt: TGTGCCAGCAGCGCAGAGGCGGGAGGCTACACCTTC
cdr3_aa: CASSAEAGGYTF
clone_size: many
d_call: -
v_call: TRBV2
j_call: TRBJ1-2

cdr3_nt: TGTGCCAGCAGTCGGACAGAGATTACAGATACGCAGTATTTT
cdr3_aa: CASSRTEITDTQYF
clone_size: many
d_call: -
v_call: TRBV2
j_call: TRBJ2-3

cdr3_nt: TGCGCCAGCAGCCAAGATATGACCAGCGGGGCTAAGTTCTTC
cdr3_aa: CASSQDMTSGAKFF
clone_size: many
d_call: TRBD2
v_call: TRBV4-3
j_call: TRBJ2-1

cdr3_nt: TGTGCCAGCAGCTTAGGGTCGGGAAGTGAGCAGTTCTTC
cdr3_aa: CASSLGSGSEQFF
clone_size: many
d_call: -
v_call: TRBV7-9
j_call: TRBJ2-1

cdr3_nt: TGTGCCAGCAGCCAACCAGGGGCTGGCCAAGAGACCCAGTACTTC
cdr3_aa: CASSQPGAGQETQYF
clone_size: many
d_call: -
v_call: TRBV28
j_call: TRBJ2-5

cdr3_nt: TGTGCCAGCAGCAATTCAGGGGGCTATGGCTACACCTTC
cdr3_aa: CASSNSGGYGYTF
clone_size: many
d_call: TRBD1
v_call: TRBV12-3/TRBV12-4
j_call: TRBJ1-2

cdr3_nt: TGTGCCAGCAGACTGCCTAGCACAGATACGCAGTATTTT
cdr3_aa: CASRLPSTDTQYF
clone_size: many
d_call: -
v_call: TRBV6-5
j_call: TRBJ2-3

cdr3_nt: TGCAGCGTTGAAGGGGACAGGACAAGCTCTGGGGCCAACGTCCCGACTTTC
cdr3_aa: CSVEGDRTSSGANVPTF
clone_size: -
d_call: TRBD1
v_call: TRBV29-1
j_call: TRBJ2-6

cdr3_nt: TGCGCCAGCGGACCCGTTCTAGGGTTGACCGGGGAGCTGTTTTTT
cdr3_aa: CASGPVLGLTGELFF
clone_size: many
d_call: -
v_call: TRBV5-1
j_call: TRBJ2-2

cdr3_nt: TGTGCCAGCAGCTATACGAGAGCGGGACTTTTCTACAATGAGCAGTTCTTC
cdr3_aa: CASSYTRAGLFYNEQFF
clone_size: many
d_call: TRBD2
v_call: TRBV11-1
j_call: TRBJ2-1

cdr3_nt: TGTGCCAGCAGCCCTTACGGGAGGTACGCCGGGGAGCTGTTTTTT
cdr3_aa: CASSPYGRYAGELFF
clone_size: many
d_call: TRBD2
v_call: TRBV7-8
j_call: TRBJ2-2

cdr3_nt: TGCAGCGTCTGTCCGGGACTAGCGGACCCCTACGAGCAGTACTTC
cdr3_aa: CSVCPGLADPYEQYF
clone_size: many
d_call: TRBD2
v_call: TRBV29-1
j_call: TRBJ2-7

cdr3_nt: TGTGCCAGCAGCTCGGGACTAGCGGGAGTCGGGGAGCTGTTTTTT
cdr3_aa: CASSSGLAGVGELFF
clone_size: many
d_call: TRBD2
v_call: TRBV7-2
j_call: TRBJ2-2

cdr3_nt: TGTGCCAGCAGCCTAACGCCTCCCGGGACCTCCTACAATGAGCAGTTCTTC
cdr3_aa: CASSLTPPGTSYNEQFF
clone_size: many
d_call: -
v_call: TRBV9
j_call: TRBJ2-1

cdr3_nt: TGTGCCAGCAGCCAAGAACCGGGGACAAGTCGAGCTTTCTTT
cdr3_aa: CASSQEPGTSRAFF
clone_size: many
d_call: -
v_call: TRBV3-1
j_call: TRBJ1-1

cdr3_nt: TGTGCCAGCAGATGGACAGTTACAGATACGCAGTATTTT
cdr3_aa: CASRWTVTDTQYF
clone_size: many
d_call: -
v_call: TRBV27
j_call: TRBJ2-3